In this sample, the clone carrying this T cell receptor beta chain turned up a few times. Its antigen remains unidentified. The PCR used 60 Vbeta and 13 Jbeta primers. The data were produced by immunoSEQ multiplex PCR, yet TCRdb's version contains in-frame clones alone and is incomplete. The sample carries tens of thousands of clones, roughly 70% recorded once. This sample stems from a study of cytomegalovirus exposure and HLA in healthy donors. Regarding the study as a whole: In an earlier analysis, about 90% or about 30%: the productive usage of most TCR beta V segments. Common viral pathogens (according to a later analysis) appeared linked to several of the most significant clusters. Exclusion as indistinguishable affected some V segments, including TRBV6-2 and TRBV6-3.

The germline CDR1 and CDR2 sequences are WSHSY and SAAADI. The CDR3 loop spans 13 amino acids. The junction had 9 bases not matched to a gene; V was cut back by 10 bases and J by 4 bases. This clonotype originated in a man aged 45-65 years in good health and CMV-seropositive. The sample was PBMCs. The J gene is TRBJ1-1, the V gene TRBV10-2, with 7 bases aligning to TRBD1. CDR3 sequence reads: CATHDRAGTEAFF. Here the CDR3 DNA reads TGCGCCACCCATGACAGGGCTGGCACTGAAGCTTTCTTT.